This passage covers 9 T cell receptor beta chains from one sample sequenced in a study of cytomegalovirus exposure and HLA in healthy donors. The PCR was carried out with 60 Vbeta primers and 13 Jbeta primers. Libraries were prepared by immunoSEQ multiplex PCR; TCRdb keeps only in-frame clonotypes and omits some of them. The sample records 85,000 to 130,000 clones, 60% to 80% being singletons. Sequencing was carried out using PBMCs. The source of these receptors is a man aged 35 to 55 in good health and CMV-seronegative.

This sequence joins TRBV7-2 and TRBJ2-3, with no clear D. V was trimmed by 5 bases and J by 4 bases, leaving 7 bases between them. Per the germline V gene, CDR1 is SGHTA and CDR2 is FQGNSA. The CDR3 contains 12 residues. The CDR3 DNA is TGTGCCAGCAGCCTCCCGGCAGATACGCAGTATTTT. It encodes CASSLPADTQYF.

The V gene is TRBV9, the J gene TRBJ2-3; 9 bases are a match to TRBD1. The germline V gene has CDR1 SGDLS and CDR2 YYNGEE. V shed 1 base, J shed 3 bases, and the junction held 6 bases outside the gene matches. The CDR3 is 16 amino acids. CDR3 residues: CASSVTGTGRTDTQYF. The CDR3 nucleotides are TGTGCCAGCAGCGTAACCGGGACAGGGCGGACAGATACGCAGTATTTT.

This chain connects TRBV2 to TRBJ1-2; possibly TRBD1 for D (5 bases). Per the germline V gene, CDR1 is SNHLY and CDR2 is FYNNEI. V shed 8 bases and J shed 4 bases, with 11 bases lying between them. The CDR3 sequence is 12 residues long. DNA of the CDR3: TGTGCCAGCGCAGGGTTTGGCTATGGCTACACCTTC. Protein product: CASAGFGYGYTF. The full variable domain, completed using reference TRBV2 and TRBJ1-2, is EPEVTQTPSHQVTQMGQEVILRCVPISNHLYFYWYRQILGQKVEFLVSFYNNEISEKSEIFDDQFSVERPDGSNFTLKIRSTKLEDSAMYFCASAGFGYGYTFGSGTRLTVV.

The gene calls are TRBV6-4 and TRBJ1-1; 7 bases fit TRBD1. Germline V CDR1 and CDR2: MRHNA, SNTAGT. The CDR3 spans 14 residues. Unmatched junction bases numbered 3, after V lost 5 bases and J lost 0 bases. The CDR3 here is CASSQDRLNTEAFF. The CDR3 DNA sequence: TGTGCCAGCAGTCAGGACAGGCTGAACACTGAAGCTTTCTTT.

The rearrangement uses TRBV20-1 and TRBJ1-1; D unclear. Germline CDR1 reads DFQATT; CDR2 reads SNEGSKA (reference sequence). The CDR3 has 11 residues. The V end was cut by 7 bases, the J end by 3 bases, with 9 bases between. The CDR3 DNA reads TGCAGTGTATGGCTGCACACTGAAGCTTTCTTT. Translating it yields CSVWLHTEAFF.

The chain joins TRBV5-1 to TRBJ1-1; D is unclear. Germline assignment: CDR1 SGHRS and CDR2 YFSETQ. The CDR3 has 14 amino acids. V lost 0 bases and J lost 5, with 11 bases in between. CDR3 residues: CASSLAVGGTEAFF. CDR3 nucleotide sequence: TGCGCCAGCAGCTTGGCAGTCGGAGGGACTGAAGCTTTCTTT.

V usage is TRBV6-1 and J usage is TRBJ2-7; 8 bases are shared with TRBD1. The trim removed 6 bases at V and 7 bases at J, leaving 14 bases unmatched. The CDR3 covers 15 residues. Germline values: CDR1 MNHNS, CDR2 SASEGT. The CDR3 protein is CASRRTGGTKSEQYF. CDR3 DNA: TGTGCCAGCAGAAGAACAGGGGGGACGAAGAGTGAGCAGTACTTC.

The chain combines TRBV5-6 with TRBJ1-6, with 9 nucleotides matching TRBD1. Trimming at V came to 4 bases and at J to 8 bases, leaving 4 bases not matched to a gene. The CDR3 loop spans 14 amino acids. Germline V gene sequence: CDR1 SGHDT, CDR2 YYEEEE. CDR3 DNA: TGTGCCAGCAGCCCGGGACAGGGAGATTCACCCCTCCACTTT. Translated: CASSPGQGDSPLHF.

CDR3 in DNA: TGCGCCAGCAGCCAAGTCCTAGGGGGAATCTCCTACGAGCAGTACTTC. Protein: CASSQVLGGISYEQYF. V usage is TRBV4-1 and J usage is TRBJ2-7, with a tentative D call TRBD1 (6 bases). Trimming cost V 1 base and J 0 bases, with 13 bases left between them. Germline V CDR1 and CDR2: MGHRA, YSYEKL. This CDR3 contains 16 residues.